The clone carrying this T cell receptor (beta chain) has just a few counts. The target antigen is unknown. A multiplex PCR was run with 60 Vbeta primers and 13 Jbeta primers. The method was immunoSEQ multiplex PCR; TCRdb's version includes in-frame clones alone and lacks a portion of them. Here the sample spans more than 110,000 clones, approximately 70% being singletons. These data belong to a study of cytomegalovirus exposure and HLA in healthy donors. The CDR3 consists of 15 residues. The ends were cut back, 5 bases at V and 0 bases at J, with 11 bases in the middle. Germline CDR1 reads PRHDT; CDR2 reads FYEKMQ (reference sequence). Notes on the study in general: Donor immune exposure was known only as CMV serostatus.

This TCR derives from a woman in her thirties in good health and CMV-seronegative. The source material was PBMCs. The rearrangement links TRBV13 to TRBJ2-1; no reliable D call. The chain's CDR3 is CASSLSISSYNEQFF. The CDR3 DNA sequence: TGTGCCAGCAGCCTATCAATAAGCTCCTACAATGAGCAGTTCTTC. The entire variable domain, with the rest obtained from reference TRBV13 and TRBJ2-1, is as follows: AAGVIQSPRHLIKEKRETATLKCYPIPRHDTVYWYQQGPGQDPQFLISFYEKMQSDKGSIPDRFSAQQFSDYHSELNMSSLELGDSALYFCASSLSISSYNEQFFGPGTRLTVL.